This T cell receptor (beta chain) originates from a study of blood T cell repertoires in COVID-19. Per the original data handling: It was from reference gene primer amplification that nucleated cell counts were estimated. Assay used: immunoSEQ multiplex PCR; TCRdb lists only in-frame clones, some missing. That table supplies the V and J calls and clone size; D and trimming were determined from the DNA. The sample has approximately 260,000 clones, under 90% seen once. With 1 base removed from V and 2 bases from J, the gap between germline ends came to 8 bases. Germline lookup yields CDR1 SNHLY and CDR2 FYNNEI. The CDR3 loop spans 14 amino acids. There are a few counts of this clone. Other DNA variants within this sample encode the same CDR3.

J is TRBJ1-1 and V is TRBV2; D is undetermined. The receptor was derived from a human donor in a cohort sampled during active COVID-19. The sequenced material came from peripheral blood. The CDR3 loop reads CASSEGGINTEAFF. The CDR3 DNA reads as TGTGCCAGCAGTGAAGGAGGGATCAACACTGAAGCTTTCTTT.